Below are 25 T cell receptor beta chains sequenced from a single sample in a study of T cell responses to AZD1222 COVID-19 vaccine. The method was immunoSEQ multiplex PCR; TCRdb's version includes in-frame clones alone and lacks a portion of them. The sample holds 70,000 to 80,000 clones; around 86% are singletons and the top ten take about 2.5%. Sequencing was performed on peripheral blood, taken on day 0 of AZD1222 vaccination. The receptors here all came from an adult in good health.

The DNA for the CDR3 is TGTGCCAGCAGTTTAATGAGTGCAGGGGGAGCTTTCTTT. As protein: CASSLMSAGGAFF. J is TRBJ1-1 and V is TRBV28; 7 bases map to TRBD1. V shed 2 bases and J 10 bases; nucleotides not matched to a gene: 7. There are 13 residues in the CDR3. Germline CDR1 reads MDHEN; CDR2 reads SYDVKM.

V and J are TRBV19 and TRBJ1-1, with unresolved D. CDR3 size: 14 residues. The germline CDR1 and CDR2 sequences are LNHDA and SQIVND (reference sequence). Trimming removed 3 bases from V and 4 bases from J, with 12 bases in between. CDR3 in amino acids: CASSIGEGITEAFF. As DNA, the CDR3 is TGTGCCAGTAGTATTGGCGAGGGCATCACTGAAGCTTTCTTT.

The V gene is TRBV5-1, the J gene TRBJ1-5; D is possibly TRBD1 (6 bases). The ends were cut back, 0 bases at V and 0 bases at J, with 13 bases in the middle. Germline V gives CDR1 SGHRS, CDR2 YFSETQ. This CDR3 region has 17 residues. The CDR3 reads CASSLGLGGNSNQPQHF. CDR3 in DNA: TGCGCCAGCAGCTTGGGATTGGGGGGCAATAGCAATCAGCCCCAGCATTTT.

The V and J genes are TRBV20-1 and TRBJ1-2; D is undetermined. CDR3 length equals 10 residues. Germline V gives CDR1 DFQATT, CDR2 SNEGSKA (reference sequence). V lost 3 bases and J 3 bases, leaving 2 bases between the germline ends. The CDR3 loop is CSARDYGYTF. The DNA of the CDR3 is TGCAGTGCTAGGGACTATGGCTACACCTTC.

This clone was observed a handful of times. This rearrangement joins TRBV27 to TRBJ1-6; D is perhaps TRBD1 (6 bases). Germline CDR1 MNHEY, CDR2 SMNVEV (reference sequence). The CDR3 contains 17 residues. Trimming removed 3 bases from V and 1 base from J, with 13 bases in between. CDR3 loop: CASSFTPTGSYNSPLHF. The CDR3 DNA reads TGTGCCAGCAGTTTTACCCCGACAGGATCCTATAATTCACCCCTCCACTTT.

The chain uses TRBV7-2 and TRBJ2-3; D is unresolved. Trimming left V 1 base short and J 0 bases short, with 8 bases between. This CDR3 is built from 15 residues. Germline values: CDR1 SGHTA, CDR2 FQGNSA. CDR3 sequence: CASSLDLSSTDTQYF. The CDR3 DNA reads TGTGCCAGCAGCTTAGATCTCTCTAGCACAGATACGCAGTATTTT.

V is TRBV3-1 (or the pseudogene TRBV3-2) and J is TRBJ2-3; 9 bases map to TRBD2. This CDR3 has 17 residues. J lost 4 bases, V lost 0 bases, and 8 bases had no gene match. CDR1 is LGHDT and CDR2 is YNNKEL in the germline V gene (reference sequence). CDR3 region: CASSQDLAGTPADTQYF. The CDR3 DNA follows: TGTGCCAGCAGCCAAGATCTAGCGGGGACCCCGGCAGATACGCAGTATTTT.

This clone has more than one count but fewer than ten. V usage is TRBV2 and J usage is TRBJ2-1, with 9 bases identical to TRBD2. The CDR3 totals 15 residues. Germline CDR1 is SNHLY and CDR2 is FYNNEI. J lost 7 bases, V lost 8 bases, and 12 bases had no gene match. CDR3 amino acids: CASPVKGREGNEQFF. The CDR3 DNA follows: TGTGCCAGCCCCGTCAAAGGGCGGGAGGGTAATGAGCAGTTCTTC.

V is TRBV21-1 and J is TRBJ2-7; TRBD2, the table's D call, was not compared with the DNA. TRBV21-1 is given as a pseudogene. This CDR3 spans 14 amino acids. The CDR3 protein is CASSKVGGGYEQYF. For the CDR3, the DNA is TGTGCCAGCAGCAAAGTGGGCGGAGGCTACGAGCAGTACTTC.

This sequence joins TRBV30 and TRBJ2-3, with D perhaps assigned TRBD1 or TRBD2 (6 bases each). The length of the CDR3 is 17 residues. The V end lost 1 base, the J end lost 0 bases, and 17 bases lay between the germline ends. Germline CDR1 and CDR2: GTSNPN and SVGIG (reference sequence). The CDR3 loop is CAWSDLLGGPSTDTQYF. CDR3 sequence (DNA): TGTGCCTGGAGTGATTTACTGGGGGGCCCTAGCACAGATACGCAGTATTTT.

The gene calls are TRBV7-8 and TRBJ1-5; unclear D gene. CDR3 size: 16 residues. The germline V gene has CDR1 SGHVS and CDR2 FQNEAQ. Trimming stripped 0 bases from V and 0 bases from J, with 9 bases between. CDR3 protein: CASSLAGFNSNQPQHF. The CDR3 DNA is TGTGCCAGCAGCTTAGCAGGATTTAATAGCAATCAGCCCCAGCATTTT.

The rearrangement links TRBV6-5 to TRBJ1-4, with unresolved D. CDR1 and CDR2 from the germline V gene are MNHEY and SVGAGI. The CDR3 totals 15 residues. V was cut by 7 bases and J by 2 bases, with 14 bases left in between. The CDR3 DNA reads as TGTGCCAGCACTCGGCAGGCGTCCACTAATGAAAAACTGTTTTTT. Its translation is CASTRQASTNEKLFF.

This clone was recorded a few times. The chain is built from TRBV6-6 and TRBJ1-1; D is unclear. The CDR3 runs 12 residues. Between the trimmed V and J ends, which lost 6 bases and 5 bases, there was a span of 10 bases. Germline V gene data show CDR1 as MNHNY and CDR2 as SVGAGI (reference sequence). The CDR3 spells CASRPVSTEAFF. The CDR3 coding sequence is TGTGCCAGCAGACCAGTGAGTACTGAAGCTTTCTTT.

J is TRBJ2-2 and V is TRBV28; the D is unclear. This CDR3 is built from 15 residues. CDR1 and CDR2 from the germline V gene are MDHEN and SYDVKM. V lost 10 bases and J lost 6, with 21 bases in between. In DNA form, the CDR3 reads TGTGCCACTCGGGTTAGAGACTCCCTCCCCGGGGAGCTGTTTTTT. It encodes CATRVRDSLPGELFF.

The chain uses TRBV12-3 or TRBV12-4 and TRBJ2-7; a weak D match, TRBD1 (5 bases). The V and J ends lost 6 bases and 4 bases respectively, with 10 bases between them. CDR3 length: 12 residues. The CDR3 here is CASSTTVYEQYF. In nucleotides, the CDR3 is TGTGCCAGCAGCACGACAGTATACGAGCAGTACTTC.

Here the CDR3 DNA reads TGTGCCAGCAGTCCCGGGACAGGGGGAGGTTTTAGCACAGATACGCAGTATTTT. It encodes CASSPGTGGGFSTDTQYF. The chain is built from TRBV27 and TRBJ2-3; TRBD1 aligns across 11 bases. Per germline, CDR1 MNHEY and CDR2 SMNVEV (reference sequence). CDR3 length equals 18 residues. With 5 bases clipped from V and 0 bases from J, the junction kept 10 bases outside the gene matches.

The chain uses TRBV5-1 and TRBJ2-2, with TRBD1 identical over 9 bases. Germline CDR1 reads SGHRS; CDR2 reads YFSETQ. V lost 1 base to trimming and J lost 2 bases; unmatched junction nucleotides: 12. This CDR3 is 19 amino acids long. CDR3 sequence reads: CASSLFTGGKVDNTGELFF. The CDR3 DNA follows: TGCGCCAGCAGCTTGTTCACAGGGGGCAAGGTAGATAACACCGGGGAGCTGTTTTTT.

The chain joins TRBV7-9 to TRBJ1-1; the D is unclear. This CDR3 spans 13 amino acids. Looked up from germline, CDR1 is SEHNR and CDR2 is FQNEAQ (reference sequence). V lost 3 bases to trimming and J lost 4 bases, with 9 bases between them. The CDR3 DNA reads as TGTGCCAGCAGCTTCAGCCGGGCCACTGAAGCTTTCTTT. Protein: CASSFSRATEAFF.

The chain employs TRBV10-3 and TRBJ1-6; TRBD1 matches at 8 bases. The CDR3 loop spans 14 amino acids. The V and J ends lost 4 bases and 7 bases, in that order; junction bases with no gene match: 3. Germline-derived CDR1 and CDR2 are ENHRY and SYGVKD. The CDR3 protein is CAISVGTGNSPLHF. The DNA for the CDR3 is TGTGCCATCAGTGTTGGGACAGGCAATTCACCCCTCCACTTT.

The chain links TRBV29-1 to TRBJ1-5; D is unclear. The V end lost 6 bases, the J end lost 6 bases, and 12 bases lay between the germline ends. The CDR3 is 12 residues long. From germline, CDR1 is SQVTM and CDR2 ANQGSEA. CDR3 sequence: CSVITAGQPQHF. In DNA, the CDR3 is TGCAGCGTGATAACAGCGGGTCAGCCCCAGCATTTT.

This clone occurred a few times. The chain recombines TRBV6-4 with TRBJ1-1; D is perhaps TRBD1 (6 bases). The CDR3 spans 13 residues. Per the germline V gene, CDR1 is MRHNA and CDR2 is SNTAGT. V was clipped by 3 bases and J by 1 base, with 6 bases between them. CDR3 sequence (DNA): TGTGCCAGCAGTGAACAGGGGAACACTGAAGCTTTCTTT. This gives the protein CASSEQGNTEAFF.

The chain is built from TRBV15 and TRBJ1-3; no reliable D call. Deletions cut 3 bases from V and 3 bases from J, with 6 bases between. The V gene's germline CDR1 is LNHNV and CDR2 YYDKDF (reference sequence). The CDR3 length is 13 residues. CDR3 protein: CATSRGLGNTIYF. The CDR3 bases are TGTGCCACCAGCAGGGGCCTTGGAAACACCATATATTTT. The full variable domain, rest sourced from reference TRBV15 and TRBJ1-3, is DAMVIQNPRYQVTQFGKPVTLSCSQTLNHNVMYWYQQKSSQAPKLLFHYYDKDFNNEADTPDNFQSRRPNTSFCFLDIRSPGLGDTAMYLCATSRGLGNTIYFGEGSWLTVV.

This clone has just one count. J is TRBJ1-5 and V is TRBV19; weak D call: TRBD1 (5 bases). The CDR3 consists of 17 residues. Looked up from germline, CDR1 is LNHDA and CDR2 is SQIVND (reference sequence). Deletions cut 5 bases from V and 5 bases from J, with 22 bases between. CDR3 region: CASSHFRGDGGDQPQHF. The CDR3 bases are TGTGCCAGTAGTCACTTCAGAGGGGATGGCGGGGATCAGCCCCAGCATTTT. The full variable domain, with the rest looked up from reference TRBV19 and TRBJ1-5, is DGGITQSPKYLFRKEGQNVTLSCEQNLNHDAMYWYRQDPGQGLRLIYYSQIVNDFQKGDIAEGYSVSREKKESFPLTVTSAQKNPTAFYLCASSHFRGDGGDQPQHFGDGTRLSIL.

This clone was recorded once. The rearrangement uses TRBV5-5 and TRBJ2-7; 10 nucleotides match TRBD2. Trimming took 0 bases from V and 2 from J; bases not matched to a gene: 5. Germline CDR1 SGHKS, CDR2 YYEKEE (reference sequence). This CDR3 spans 16 amino acids. DNA of the CDR3: TGTGCCAGCAGCTTGGGGGCTAGCGGGGGAACCTACGAGCAGTACTTC. Translating gives CASSLGASGGTYEQYF.

V is TRBV30 and J is TRBJ1-5, with D possibly matching TRBD1 (5 bases). V was pared by 3 bases and J by 0 bases, with 24 bases between. The germline V gene has CDR1 GTSNPN and CDR2 SVGIG (reference sequence). The CDR3 contains 19 residues. As DNA, the CDR3 is TGTGCCTGGAGACACCCGGGACCTGACACTTATTATAGCAATCAGCCCCAGCATTTT. This encodes CAWRHPGPDTYYSNQPQHF.